The TCR beta chain under discussion was sequenced for a study of radiotherapy plus CTLA-4 blockade in lung cancer. CTLA-4 blockade using ipilimumab, together with focal radiation, was received by patients with chemo-refractory metastatic non-small-cell lung cancer. Study-wide results and limits: There was expansion of tumor-derived TCR clones in blood after radiotherapy plus ipilimumab. The best predictor of response was reported to be early blood T cell clone dynamics, with interferon-beta.

The germline gives CDR1 MNHEY, CDR2 SVGAGI. The CDR3 loop spans 12 amino acids. Only in-frame clones appear in the TCRdb table, and some are missing; sequencing was by immunoSEQ multiplex PCR. Among roughly 55,000 clones, around three quarters were seen once, and the ten largest hold around 8.3%. Comments on this clone: Its antigen is currently unknown. The junction does not match germline at one end; this may be a read error.

The chain links TRBV6-5 to TRBJ1-2, with 12 bases that match TRBD1. Here the sequenced sample was peripheral blood, taken from a patient treated with radiotherapy plus ipilimumab. The receptor comes from a human donor with non-small cell lung cancer whose response to radiotherapy plus ipilimumab could not be evaluated. Here the CDR3 reads CASSYGTGGFTF. The CDR3 DNA reads TGTGCCAGCAGTTACGGGACAGGGGGCTTCACCTTC.